Below, 11 T cell receptor beta chains from the same sample are listed, as sequenced in a study of read filtering for tumor transcriptome and immune sequencing. Molecular barcoded adaptors covering alpha/delta and beta/gamma chains were used on 400 ng RNA. TCRdb itself ran the reads through MiXCR, one entry per CDR3 protein. The repertoire holds roughly 59,000 distinct CDR3 sequences, around a fifth seen once, with 11% in the top ten. Sequenced material: a population of CD138-negative cells sorted from bone marrow. Every receptor here comes from a donor at least 40 years old with multiple myeloma.

In this sample, this clonotype turned up many times. V is TRBV13 and J is TRBJ2-7, with D perhaps TRBD2 (6 bases). Trimming shortened V by 6 bases and J by 5 bases, and 11 bases separated the two germline ends. This CDR3 region has 12 residues. CDR1 is PRHDT, CDR2 FYEKMQ, per germline (reference sequence). For the CDR3, the DNA is TGTGCCAGCAGTACCCCGGGAGACGAGCAGTACTTC. Residues: CASSTPGDEQYF.

V is TRBV7-9 and J is TRBJ2-7, with D perhaps being TRBD1 or TRBD2 (5 bases each). Germline V CDR1 and CDR2: SEHNR, FQNEAQ (reference sequence). Trimming removed 5 bases at V and 2 bases at J, with 13 bases between. The CDR3 consists of 14 residues. CDR3 in amino acids: CASSLRGHPYEQYF. CDR3 nucleotides: TGTGCCAGCAGCCTCCGGGGCCACCCCTACGAGCAGTACTTC.

This clonotype was counted many times. The chain carries TRBV6-2 or TRBV6-3 and TRBJ2-3; a possible D gene is TRBD2 (6 bases). Germline loops: CDR1 MNHEY, CDR2 SVGEGT. CDR3 length: 15 amino acids. Between the trimmed V and J ends, which lost 5 bases and 1 base, there was a span of 13 bases. CDR3 protein: CASSLPGTGTDTQYF. CDR3 in DNA: TGTGCCAGCAGTCTACCGGGGACTGGCACAGATACGCAGTATTTT.

This clonotype has just a few counts. A much larger clonotype is one base distant, so this may be a read error. This CDR3 fails to terminate in the conserved phenylalanine or tryptophan, so it likely reflects a read error. The J gene is TRBJ2-3, the V gene TRBV7-9; D is perhaps TRBD2 (5 bases). V was pared by 8 bases and J by 5 bases, with 8 bases between. Germline V gene sequence: CDR1 SEHNR, CDR2 FQNEAQ (reference sequence). The CDR3 loop spans 11 amino acids. The CDR3 DNA sequence: TGTGCCAGCGCGGGCGAAGATACGCAGTATCTT. Protein sequence: CASAGEDTQYL.

This clonotype was recorded at least ten times. The chain recombines TRBV18 with TRBJ2-3; D uncertain. Trimming shortened V by 3 bases and J by 0 bases, and 16 bases separated the two germline ends. The CDR3 spans 17 residues. Germline V lookup: CDR1 KGHSH, CDR2 LQKENI. CDR3 in DNA: TGTGCCAGCTCACCTGGGTTGCGGATATCTAGCACAGATACGCAGTATTTT. Translation: CASSPGLRISSTDTQYF.

The genes are TRBV11-2 and TRBJ2-3, with D possibly being TRBD1 (5 bases). The last part of the DNA fits TRBJ1-5 better; the J call may be wrong. The CDR3 runs to 16 residues. CDR1 SGHAT and CDR2 FQNNGV come from the germline V gene. CDR3 nucleotides: TGTGCCAGCCGCGGAATCGGGACCACTCGCACAGATACGCAGCATTTT. It translates to CASRGIGTTRTDTQHF.

This clonotype was counted ten times or more. CDR3 region: CASSFGGSGSYNEQFF. DNA for the CDR3: TGTGCCAGCAGCTTTGGGGGATCAGGCTCCTACAATGAGCAGTTCTTC. The chain is built from TRBV11-3 and TRBJ2-1, with D tentatively TRBD1 or TRBD2 (5 bases each). The CDR3 spans 16 residues. The ends were cut back, 3 bases at V and 0 bases at J, with 12 bases in the middle. Germline V CDR1 and CDR2: SGHNT, YENEEA.

Comment on this clonotype: Being one base from a much bigger clone, this may be a read error. The chain couples TRBV30 to TRBJ1-6, with a possible D match to TRBD1 (6 bases). This CDR3 has 14 amino acids. The germline gives CDR1 GTSNPN, CDR2 SVGIG (reference sequence). CDR3 sequence reads: CDWSVHRENSPLHF. The CDR3 DNA reads TGTGACTGGAGTGTACACAGGGAGAATTCACCCCTCCACTTT.

Ten or more counts support this clonotype. The chain links TRBV15 to TRBJ2-5; TRBD1 matches 7 bases. The CDR3 runs 14 residues. Trimming removed 2 bases from V and 1 base from J; junction bases left unmatched: 1. The germline gives CDR1 LNHNV, CDR2 YYDKDF (reference sequence). CDR3 nucleotides: TGTGCCACCAGCAGAAAGGGGGCCCAAGAGACCCAGTACTTC. This gives the protein CATSRKGAQETQYF.

About this clonotype itself: It may be a read error: a sequence one base away is much more abundant. This chain links TRBV9 with TRBJ2-7; the D gene is possibly TRBD1 (6 bases). This CDR3 region has 14 residues. The germline V gene encodes CDR1 SGDLS and CDR2 YYNGEE. V was shortened by 0 bases and J by 4 bases, with 11 bases between the two germline ends. This chain's CDR3 is CASSVGRTAYEQYF. The DNA for the CDR3 is TGTGCCAGCAGCGTAGGGAGGACAGCATACGAGCAGTACTTC.

This clonotype was detected many times. The J gene is TRBJ2-5, the V gene TRBV11-1, with 9 bases identical to TRBD2. Losses at the gene ends were 2 bases for V and 2 bases for J; bases not matched to a gene: 6. The CDR3 runs to 16 residues. Per the germline V gene, CDR1 is SGHAT and CDR2 is FQDESV (reference sequence). The CDR3 protein is CASSLRAGGPQETQYF. CDR3 nucleotide sequence: TGTGCCAGCAGCTTACGAGCGGGAGGCCCTCAAGAGACCCAGTACTTC.